These 4 T cell receptor beta chains were all obtained from the same sample, sequenced in a study of human T cells and chemical hapten exposure (dated by TCRdb to the early 2020s). Libraries were made using RACE. This sample was sequenced with a NextSeq 500. Clones were called with MiXCR by TCRdb after fastp trimmed the public reads at Q25, and only in-frame beta chains were retained. Every distinct CDR3 protein forms one entry, paired with its most common genes and DNA. For this sample there are some 65,000 distinct CDR3 sequences; about 5.7% appear just once. The leading ten clones occupy 3% to 4% of the sample. This specimen's time point label, interpreted: healthy volunteer bleed at 6 weeks. Total RNA was extracted from unfractionated whole blood that had been collected in Tempus Blood RNA tubes. Sequences were obtained from whole blood. These receptors were taken from a female donor in good health. Some clones in this sample may be carry-over from other donors' samples.

This clonotype was detected many times. The chain has TRBV5-6 and TRBJ2-3, with a tentative D call TRBD2 (5 bases). This CDR3 contains 13 residues. Per the germline V gene, CDR1 is SGHDT and CDR2 is YYEEEE. The V gene lost 0 bases and the J gene lost 4 bases, with 6 bases spanning the gap. The CDR3 DNA sequence: TGTGCCAGCAGCTTGGGAGGGTCAGATACGCAGTATTTT. Translation gives CASSLGGSDTQYF.

The chain combines TRBV20-1 with TRBJ2-3, with no clear D. The germline gives CDR1 DFQATT, CDR2 SNEGSKA (reference sequence). This CDR3 contains 13 residues. Trimming stripped 4 bases from V and 1 base from J, with 9 bases between. DNA for the CDR3: TGCAGTGCTACCGGTCGGGGCACAGATACGCAGTATTTT. Translation: CSATGRGTDTQYF.

This clonotype occurred many times. This sequence joins TRBV6-1 and TRBJ2-3; D perhaps matches TRBD2 (5 bases). CDR1 is MNHNS, CDR2 SASEGT, per germline. V was clipped by 6 bases and J by 1 base, with 8 bases between them. CDR3 length: 13 residues. The CDR3 here is CASRADGTDTQYF. DNA for the CDR3: TGTGCCAGCAGAGCGGACGGCACAGATACGCAGTATTTT.

This clonotype was recorded a few times. This chain uses TRBV19 with TRBJ2-3; perhaps D is TRBD1 or TRBD2 (5 bases each). Germline CDR1 is LNHDA and CDR2 is SQIVND (reference sequence). V was trimmed by 5 bases and J by 5 bases, leaving 11 bases between them. The CDR3 has 13 residues. This chain's CDR3 is CASSATRGDTQYF. The CDR3 coding sequence is TGTGCCAGTAGTGCCACTAGGGGAGATACGCAGTATTTT.